This section outlines one TCR beta chain sequence together with its context. Its specificity is unknown. This record comes from a study of cytomegalovirus exposure and HLA in healthy donors. General study points: Certain sequence variants were highly shared and formed a cluster, and this cluster was likely a sequencing artifact. By a later analysis, the bulk of CMV-associated TCR beta chains appeared HLA-restricted. Roughly even sequencing depth across donors was the assumption behind the presence/absence analyses. Using a false discovery rate of 0.05, a later analysis showed that roughly 16,000 TCR beta sequences were associated with HLA alleles.

The PCR had 60 Vbeta and 13 Jbeta primers. Only in-frame clones appear in the TCRdb table, and some are missing; sequencing was by immunoSEQ multiplex PCR. The repertoire holds more than 90,000 clones, with around four fifths as singletons. The TCR comes from a man aged 35-49 years in good health and CMV-seronegative. The sample consisted of PBMCs.

CDR3 sequence: CASSFSRGVHEQFF. The CDR3, as DNA: TGTGCCAGCAGCTTCAGCAGGGGAGTTCATGAGCAGTTCTTC. The rearrangement uses TRBV7-3 and TRBJ2-1; weak D call: TRBD1 (6 bases). The CDR3 is made up of 14 amino acids. Deletions cut 3 bases from V and 8 bases from J, with 14 bases between. Per germline, CDR1 SGHTA and CDR2 FQGTGA.